The T cell receptor beta chain under discussion was sequenced for a study of cytomegalovirus exposure and HLA in healthy donors. The PCR used 60 Vbeta and 13 Jbeta primers. The assay was immunoSEQ multiplex PCR, and TCRdb's table has in-frame clones only and misses some. The top ten hold less than 2% of the sample, which has about 150,000 clones, roughly 9.4% seen once. Germline V gene sequence: CDR1 MNHEY, CDR2 SMNVEV (reference sequence). The CDR3 is 18 residues long. V lost 6 bases, J lost 0 bases, and 20 bases lay in between. Sequencing input: PBMCs. The chain uses TRBV27 and TRBJ1-4; D may be TRBD1 (6 bases). The receptor's source is a male donor in good health and CMV-seronegative. CDR3 protein: CASSLYRDNFSTNEKLFF. The CDR3 nucleotides read TGTGCCAGCAGCCTGTACCGGGACAATTTTTCAACTAATGAAAAACTGTTTTTT. Variable domain in full (rest from reference TRBV27 and TRBJ1-4): EAQVTQNPRYLITVTGKKLTVTCSQNMNHEYMSWYRQDPGLGLRQIYYSMNVEVTDKGDVPEGYKVSRKEKRNFPLILESPSPNQTSLYFCASSLYRDNFSTNEKLFFGSGTQLSVL.